Listed below are T cell receptor beta chains from one sample, sequenced in a study of blood T cell repertoires in COVID-19. The table came from immunoSEQ multiplex PCR; TCRdb's copy has only in-frame clones and leaves some out. The data contain some 16,000 clones, around 87% of them singletons. Material for sequencing was peripheral blood. These receptors came from a human donor in a cohort sampled during active COVID-19. The CDR3 runs from the conserved cysteine through the conserved F or W. The D gene is left open where the match is weak. Some rows have no size entry. The others give once, few or many, or a class for an expanded clone.

d_gene: TRBD1; abundance: -; j_gene: TRBJ2-7; v_gene: TRBV23-1; CDR3aa: CASSRQFGQGPYEQYF; CDR3nt: TGCGCCAGCAGTCGACAATTCGGACAGGGACCCTACGAGCAGTACTTC
d_gene: TRBD1; abundance: -; j_gene: TRBJ2-7; v_gene: TRBV6-5; CDR3aa: CASRGTGVSYEQYF; CDR3nt: TGTGCCAGCAGGGGGACAGGGGTTTCCTACGAGCAGTACTTC
d_gene: TRBD2; abundance: -; j_gene: TRBJ2-3; v_gene: TRBV6-2/TRBV6-3; CDR3aa: CASSLLAGGLTDTQYF; CDR3nt: TGTGCCAGCAGTCTACTAGCGGGGGGCCTTACAGATACGCAGTATTTT
d_gene: TRBD1; abundance: few; j_gene: TRBJ1-6; v_gene: TRBV2; CDR3aa: CASSGDRESSYNSPLHF; CDR3nt: TGTGCCAGCAGTGGAGACAGGGAGAGCTCCTATAATTCACCCCTCCACTTT
d_gene: -; abundance: -; j_gene: TRBJ1-5; v_gene: TRBV7-3; CDR3aa: CASSSMMISNQPQHF; CDR3nt: TGTGCCAGCAGCTCTATGATGATTAGCAATCAGCCCCAGCATTTT
d_gene: TRBD1; abundance: -; j_gene: TRBJ1-3; v_gene: TRBV7-2; CDR3aa: CASSYSGTGAGNTIYF; CDR3nt: TGTGCCAGCAGCTACTCAGGGACAGGGGCTGGAAACACCATATATTTT
d_gene: TRBD2; abundance: -; j_gene: TRBJ2-5; v_gene: TRBV6-2/TRBV6-3; CDR3aa: CASSSLGLAGQETQYF; CDR3nt: TGTGCCAGCAGTTCCCTCGGACTAGCGGGGCAAGAGACCCAGTACTTC
d_gene: -; abundance: -; j_gene: TRBJ2-5; v_gene: TRBV11-2; CDR3aa: CASSLLLGEETQYF; CDR3nt: TGTGCCAGCAGCCTCCTATTAGGGGAAGAGACCCAGTACTTC
d_gene: TRBD1; abundance: -; j_gene: TRBJ2-2; v_gene: TRBV2; CDR3aa: CASTRDRVSIGTGELFF; CDR3nt: TGTGCCAGCACCCGGGACAGGGTTTCGATCGGGACCGGGGAGCTGTTTTTT
d_gene: -; abundance: medium-sized; j_gene: TRBJ2-4; v_gene: TRBV13; CDR3aa: CASSLGRGKNIQYF; CDR3nt: TGTGCCAGCAGCTTAGGCCGGGGCAAAAACATTCAGTACTTC
d_gene: -; abundance: few; j_gene: TRBJ1-6; v_gene: TRBV6-5; CDR3aa: CASSYSEGLNSPLHF; CDR3nt: TGTGCCAGCAGTTACTCGGAGGGTTTAAATTCACCCCTCCACTTT
d_gene: -; abundance: -; j_gene: TRBJ2-3; v_gene: TRBV5-1; CDR3aa: CASSLVPGDTDTQYF; CDR3nt: TGCGCCAGCAGCTTGGTACCAGGGGACACAGATACGCAGTATTTT
d_gene: -; abundance: few; j_gene: TRBJ1-1; v_gene: TRBV18; CDR3aa: CASSGSGGNTEAFF; CDR3nt: TGTGCCAGCTCAGGGAGCGGGGGGAACACTGAAGCTTTCTTT
d_gene: -; abundance: -; j_gene: TRBJ2-2; v_gene: TRBV6-1; CDR3aa: CASSEARGGGGELFF; CDR3nt: TGTGCCAGCAGTGAAGCGAGGGGGGGAGGCGGGGAGCTGTTTTTT
d_gene: TRBD1; abundance: -; j_gene: TRBJ2-1; v_gene: TRBV7-3; CDR3aa: CASSSDRDNEQFF; CDR3nt: TGTGCCAGCAGCTCGGACAGGGACAATGAGCAGTTCTTC
d_gene: TRBD1; abundance: -; j_gene: TRBJ1-6; v_gene: TRBV29-1; CDR3aa: CSVRTGAESPLHF; CDR3nt: TGCAGCGTTCGGACAGGGGCGGAATCACCCCTCCACTTT
d_gene: -; abundance: -; j_gene: TRBJ1-2; v_gene: TRBV7-8; CDR3aa: CASSPRNYGYTF; CDR3nt: TGTGCCAGCAGCCCGCGAAACTATGGCTACACCTTC
d_gene: -; abundance: -; j_gene: TRBJ1-1; v_gene: TRBV2; CDR3aa: CASSAQSGLNTEAFF; CDR3nt: TGTGCCAGCAGTGCTCAGTCAGGCCTGAACACTGAAGCTTTCTTT
d_gene: -; abundance: -; j_gene: TRBJ1-2; v_gene: TRBV2; CDR3aa: CASSRASGSYGYTF; CDR3nt: TGTGCCAGCAGTCGGGCGTCTGGGAGCTATGGCTACACCTTC
d_gene: TRBD1; abundance: -; j_gene: TRBJ2-4; v_gene: TRBV10-3; CDR3aa: CAIGEGGTLGENIQYF; CDR3nt: TGTGCCATCGGAGAAGGGGGCACACTAGGGGAAAACATTCAGTACTTC
d_gene: TRBD1; abundance: -; j_gene: TRBJ2-5; v_gene: TRBV6-5; CDR3aa: CASSYHGTGEQETQYF; CDR3nt: TGTGCCAGCAGTTACCACGGGACAGGGGAACAAGAGACCCAGTACTTC
d_gene: -; abundance: once; j_gene: TRBJ1-2; v_gene: TRBV19; CDR3aa: CASSIPTQGGYGYTF; CDR3nt: TGTGCCAGTAGTATCCCCACACAGGGCGGCTATGGCTACACCTTC
d_gene: -; abundance: -; j_gene: TRBJ1-2; v_gene: TRBV3-1/TRBV3-2; CDR3aa: CASSQEGMMAGKDYGYTF; CDR3nt: TGTGCCAGCAGCCAAGAAGGTATGATGGCAGGGAAAGATTATGGCTACACCTTC
d_gene: -; abundance: -; j_gene: TRBJ1-1; v_gene: TRBV7-9; CDR3aa: CASSLASSGGQDTEAFF; CDR3nt: TGTGCCAGCAGCTTAGCCTCCTCGGGGGGGCAGGACACTGAAGCTTTCTTT
d_gene: -; abundance: few; j_gene: TRBJ1-2; v_gene: TRBV27; CDR3aa: CASSFASGGYGYTF; CDR3nt: TGTGCCAGCAGTTTCGCTTCTGGGGGGTATGGCTACACCTTC
d_gene: TRBD1; abundance: -; j_gene: TRBJ1-1; v_gene: TRBV14; CDR3aa: CASSYDRANTEAFF; CDR3nt: TGTGCCAGCAGCTACGACAGGGCCAACACTGAAGCTTTCTTT
d_gene: TRBD1; abundance: -; j_gene: TRBJ1-1; v_gene: TRBV7-2; CDR3aa: CASIRTGDETEAFF; CDR3nt: TGTGCCAGCATCCGGACAGGGGACGAGACTGAAGCTTTCTTT
d_gene: -; abundance: -; j_gene: TRBJ2-1; v_gene: TRBV24-1; CDR3aa: CATSDPSPPLVGAVGVFGNEQFF; CDR3nt: TGTGCCACCAGTGATCCCTCCCCCCCTTTAGTGGGGGCTGTAGGTGTTTTTGGCAATGAGCAGTTCTTC
d_gene: -; abundance: once; j_gene: TRBJ1-5; v_gene: TRBV21-1; CDR3aa: CASSYGTGEYSNQPQHF; CDR3nt: TGTGCCAGCAGCTACGGGACAGGGGAATATAGCAATCAGCCCCAGCATTTT
d_gene: TRBD1; abundance: -; j_gene: TRBJ2-2; v_gene: TRBV5-1; CDR3aa: CASSLSQRTGGIAGELFF; CDR3nt: TGCGCCAGCAGCTTGAGTCAAAGAACAGGGGGCATAGCCGGGGAGCTGTTTTTT
d_gene: -; abundance: -; j_gene: TRBJ2-3; v_gene: TRBV15; CDR3aa: CATSRDRLYF; CDR3nt: TGTGCCACCAGCAGAGATCGGTTGTATTTT
d_gene: -; abundance: -; j_gene: TRBJ2-1; v_gene: TRBV9; CDR3aa: CASSRESAAGAPNGRGQFF; CDR3nt: TGTGCCAGTTCCAGGGAGTCCGCGGCGGGGGCCCCAAACGGGCGGGGGCAGTTCTTC
d_gene: -; abundance: -; j_gene: TRBJ2-1; v_gene: TRBV18; CDR3aa: CASSPATYNEQFF; CDR3nt: TGTGCCAGCTCACCCGCGACCTACAATGAGCAGTTCTTC
d_gene: TRBD1; abundance: medium-sized; j_gene: TRBJ1-5; v_gene: TRBV19; CDR3aa: CATLPTGLNQPQHF; CDR3nt: TGTGCCACCCTACCGACAGGGCTCAATCAGCCCCAGCATTTT